Below, 28 T cell receptor beta chains from the same sample are listed, as sequenced in a study of blood T cell repertoires in COVID-19. Data came from immunoSEQ multiplex PCR; TCRdb stores just in-frame clones and leaves some out. The sample records about 64,000 clones, around 84% being singletons. What was sequenced was peripheral blood. Receptors were obtained from a man aged 50-59 years with active COVID-19.

The gene calls are TRBV2 and TRBJ1-4, with 10 bases lining up with TRBD1. Germline V gives CDR1 SNHLY, CDR2 FYNNEI. This CDR3 region has 13 residues. V dropped 9 bases and J dropped 6; count of bases not matched to a gene: 4. CDR3 nucleotides: TGTGCCAGATCCGGGACAGGGGATGAAAAACTGTTTTTT. Amino acid sequence: CARSGTGDEKLFF.

The J gene is TRBJ2-7, the V gene TRBV10-1; D perhaps matches TRBD1 (6 bases). CDR3 size: 15 residues. The V and J ends lost 0 bases and 4 bases respectively, with 13 bases between them. The germline V gene has CDR1 WNHNN and CDR2 SYGVQD (reference sequence). The CDR3 nucleotides are TGCGCCAGCAGTGAGTCGAGCGACGGACAGTACGAGCAGTACTTC. Its translation: CASSESSDGQYEQYF.

The chain joins TRBV7-9 to TRBJ2-2; D is perhaps TRBD2 (6 bases). There are 16 residues in the CDR3. Germline lookup yields CDR1 SEHNR and CDR2 FQNEAQ (reference sequence). Trimming removed 4 bases at V and 5 bases at J, with 17 bases between. CDR3 bases: TGTGCCAGCAGCTCAGCTGGACGGACTATAACCGGGGAGCTGTTTTTT. Amino acids: CASSSAGRTITGELFF.

The V gene is TRBV6-2 or TRBV6-3, the J gene TRBJ1-5; 7 nucleotides align to TRBD1. The J segment lost 6 bases and the V segment lost 5 bases, leaving 4 bases of the junction unmatched. This CDR3 region has 13 residues. Germline V lookup: CDR1 MNHEY, CDR2 SVGEGT. The CDR3 loop is CASSNYRGQPQHF. In DNA, the CDR3 is TGTGCCAGCAGTAATTACAGGGGTCAGCCCCAGCATTTT.

This chain uses TRBV5-5 with TRBJ2-1; D gene unclear. V dropped 4 bases and J dropped 4 bases, with 12 bases sitting between them. Germline V lookup: CDR1 SGHKS, CDR2 YYEKEE (reference sequence). The CDR3 sequence is 14 residues long. In DNA form, the CDR3 reads TGTGCCAGCAGCCTGTTGTCCGGGTACAATGAGCAGTTCTTC. Amino acids: CASSLLSGYNEQFF. The full variable domain, completed using reference TRBV5-5 and TRBJ2-1, is DAGVTQSPTHLIKTRGQQVTLRCSPISGHKSVSWYQQVLGQGPQFIFQYYEKEERGRGNFPDRFSARQFPNYSSELNVNALLLGDSALYLCASSLLSGYNEQFFGPGTRLTVL.

V usage is TRBV19 and J usage is TRBJ2-5, with TRBD2 identical over 15 bases. Germline trimming cut 6 bases from V and 0 bases from J; bases unmatched to any gene: 5. This CDR3 has 17 residues. Germline-derived CDR1 and CDR2 are LNHDA and SQIVND (reference sequence). CDR3 sequence: CASRGLAGGRDQETQYF. CDR3 DNA sequence: TGTGCCAGTAGGGGACTAGCGGGGGGCCGTGACCAAGAGACCCAGTACTTC.

The chain is built from TRBV6-5 and TRBJ2-5; D gene uncertain. Germline V CDR1 and CDR2: MNHEY, SVGAGI. V was shortened by 4 bases and J by 1 base, with 7 bases between the two germline ends. This CDR3 is built from 13 residues. CDR3 loop: CASSSGAQETQYF. CDR3 coding DNA: TGTGCCAGCAGTTCGGGTGCCCAAGAGACCCAGTACTTC.

This chain uses TRBV18 with TRBJ2-7; possibly TRBD2 for D (6 bases). Germline CDR1 is KGHSH and CDR2 is LQKENI. The CDR3 has 12 residues. Trimming took off 5 bases at V and 7 bases at J, with 12 bases between the two ends. CDR3 sequence: CASSSRAGEQYF. CDR3 nucleotide sequence: TGTGCCAGCTCATCCCGGGCGGGGGAGCAGTACTTC.

This sequence joins TRBV6-5 and TRBJ2-7; TRBD1 might be the D (6 bases). This CDR3 contains 14 residues. Trimming stripped 6 bases from V and 2 bases from J, with 14 bases between. The germline gives CDR1 MNHEY, CDR2 SVGAGI. CDR3 amino acids: CASRDSGTTYEQYF. The CDR3 DNA reads TGTGCCAGCAGAGACTCCGGGACAACCTACGAGCAGTACTTC.

The chain is built from TRBV7-7 and TRBJ1-5; TRBD1 is a possible D gene (5 bases). Per the germline V gene, CDR1 is SSHAT and CDR2 is FNYEAQ (reference sequence). V was trimmed by 3 bases and J by 7 bases, leaving 16 bases between them. The CDR3 runs to 15 residues. CDR3 DNA: TGTGCCAGCAGCTTTGAAAGGGGTGGGGGGCAGCCCCAGCATTTT. Residues: CASSFERGGGQPQHF. The full variable domain, its missing parts supplied by reference TRBV7-7 and TRBJ1-5, is GAGVSQSPRYKVTKRGQDVTLRCDPISSHATLYWYQQALGQGPEFLTYFNYEAQPDKSGLPSDRFSAERPEGSISTLTIQRTEQRDSAMYRCASSFERGGGQPQHFGDGTRLSIL.

CDR3 sequence reads: CASSMTENTGELFF. The DNA of the CDR3 is TGTGCCAGCTCCATGACAGAGAACACCGGGGAGCTGTTTTTT. V and J are TRBV18 and TRBJ2-2, with D possibly being TRBD1 (5 bases). Germline CDR1 and CDR2: KGHSH and LQKENI. The CDR3 consists of 14 residues. V gave up 6 bases and J gave up 1 base, with 9 bases separating them.

V usage is TRBV12-3 or TRBV12-4 and J usage is TRBJ2-3, with D uncertain. This CDR3 is 11 amino acids long. Trimming shortened V by 7 bases and J by 6 bases, and 8 bases separated the two germline ends. This CDR3 is CASNFGDTQYF. The CDR3 DNA reads as TGTGCCAGCAACTTCGGGGATACGCAGTATTTT.

The sample holds one count of this clone. The CDR3: CASSVGGGNQPQHF. CDR3 DNA sequence: TGCGCCAGCAGCGTAGGGGGAGGCAATCAGCCCCAGCATTTT. The gene calls are TRBV5-1 and TRBJ1-5, with TRBD1 as a possible D gene (6 bases). V was pared by 4 bases and J by 2 bases, with 10 bases between. The germline V gene has CDR1 SGHRS and CDR2 YFSETQ. The CDR3 contains 14 residues.

This chain links TRBV21-1 with TRBJ2-7; TRBD1 reflects the table's D call only, with no check against the DNA. TRBV21-1 is assigned pseudogene status. CDR3 length equals 16 residues. CDR3 protein: CASSKGGQGEDYEQYF. The CDR3 DNA reads as TGTGCCAGCAGCAAAGGGGGACAGGGGGAGGACTACGAGCAGTACTTC.

This sequence joins TRBV30 and TRBJ2-1; D is uncertain. Deletions cut 0 bases from V and 5 bases from J, with 11 bases between. The length of the CDR3 is 14 residues. Germline V gives CDR1 GTSNPN, CDR2 SVGIG (reference sequence). DNA of the CDR3: TGTGCCTGGAGTGTACACCACGGAGACAATGAGCAGTTCTTC. Protein: CAWSVHHGDNEQFF.

The gene calls are TRBV4-1 and TRBJ2-3; 8 bases agree with TRBD2. Germline V gene data show CDR1 as MGHRA and CDR2 as YSYEKL. This CDR3 is built from 21 residues. The trim removed 2 bases at V and 2 bases at J, leaving 21 bases unmatched. The CDR3 spells CASSQPPLAGPTSGNTDTQYF. CDR3 DNA: TGCGCCAGCAGCCAACCCCCTTTAGCGGGGCCAACTTCGGGGAACACAGATACGCAGTATTTT.

This chain uses TRBV11-2 with TRBJ2-2, with TRBD2 matching over 11 bases. J was trimmed by 7 bases and V by 5 bases; bases with no gene match: 6. This CDR3 comprises 15 residues. Germline CDR1 reads SGHAT; CDR2 reads FQNNGV. The CDR3: CASSPLAGAGGELFF. In DNA form, the CDR3 reads TGTGCCAGCAGCCCACTAGCGGGGGCCGGCGGGGAGCTGTTTTTT. Full variable domain (remainder filled in from reference TRBV11-2 and TRBJ2-2): EAGVAQSPRYKIIEKRQSVAFWCNPISGHATLYWYQQILGQGPKLLIQFQNNGVVDDSQLPKDRFSAERLKGVDSTLKIQPAKLEDSAVYLCASSPLAGAGGELFFGEGSRLTVL.

The gene calls are TRBV11-2 and TRBJ2-5; 7 nucleotides match TRBD2. The CDR3 runs 17 residues. Germline V CDR1 and CDR2: SGHAT, FQNNGV. V lost 5 bases to trimming and J lost 5 bases; unmatched junction nucleotides: 17. The CDR3 here is CASSPGGEGRLGETQYF. DNA of the CDR3: TGTGCCAGCAGCCCTGGGGGGGAGGGGCGGCTCGGGGAGACCCAGTACTTC.

V usage is TRBV19 and J usage is TRBJ2-7; 10 bases are shared with TRBD2. In germline, CDR1 is LNHDA, CDR2 SQIVND (reference sequence). V lost 3 bases to trimming and J lost 5 bases; unmatched junction nucleotides: 10. The CDR3 sequence is 16 residues long. The CDR3: CASSIPPSGSSHEQYF. The CDR3 DNA reads TGTGCCAGTAGTATCCCACCTAGCGGGAGTAGCCACGAGCAGTACTTC.

The chain has TRBV12-3 or TRBV12-4 and TRBJ2-7; a possible D gene is TRBD1 (6 bases). This CDR3 comprises 13 residues. With 7 bases removed from V and 0 bases from J, the gap between germline ends came to 10 bases. The CDR3 nucleotides read TGTGCCAGCACCCAGGGGAACTCCTACGAGCAGTACTTC. Residues: CASTQGNSYEQYF.

The CDR3: CASSSGTAHEQYF. The CDR3 DNA reads as TGTGCCAGCAGTTCCGGGACTGCCCACGAGCAGTACTTC. V is TRBV27 and J is TRBJ2-7, with D possibly TRBD2 on 6 matching bases. CDR1 and CDR2 from the germline V gene are MNHEY and SMNVEV (reference sequence). The V and J ends lost 4 bases and 5 bases respectively, with 12 bases between them. The CDR3 covers 13 residues.

V is TRBV3-1 (or the pseudogene TRBV3-2) and J is TRBJ1-5, with D unclear. V was cut by 5 bases and J by 5 bases, with 7 bases left in between. The CDR3 runs to 12 residues. Germline V gives CDR1 LGHDT, CDR2 YNNKEL (reference sequence). DNA for the CDR3: TGTGCCAGCAGCTTACTTGATCAGCCCCAGCATTTT. Protein sequence: CASSLLDQPQHF.

To note about this clone: An end of the junction differs from the germline gene, which may be a read error. The chain is built from TRBV3-1 (or the pseudogene TRBV3-2) and TRBJ2-5, with 7 bases identical to TRBD2. Per the germline V gene, CDR1 is LGHDT and CDR2 is YNNKEL (reference sequence). The CDR3 runs 15 residues. As DNA, the CDR3 is TGTGCCAGCAGCCAAGATCATGAAGCGGGGAAGACCCTGTACTTC. Its protein product is CASSQDHEAGKTLYF.

The chain combines TRBV6-5 with TRBJ1-3; no reliable D call. Germline CDR1 and CDR2: MNHEY and SVGAGI. V lost 5 bases and J lost 0, with 5 bases in between. This CDR3 is 13 amino acids long. CDR3 in amino acids: CASSLRSGNTIYF. The CDR3 nucleotides read TGTGCCAGCAGTCTCCGCTCTGGAAACACCATATATTTT.

A few counts support this clone. The V and J genes are TRBV5-1 and TRBJ1-5; D not resolved. The CDR3 extends over 13 amino acids. Between the trimmed V and J ends, which lost 2 bases and 2 bases, there was a span of 5 bases. Looked up from germline, CDR1 is SGHRS and CDR2 is YFSETQ. The CDR3 protein is CASSLSGNQPQHF. Written as DNA, the CDR3 is TGCGCCAGCAGCTTATCCGGCAATCAGCCCCAGCATTTT.

CDR3 amino acids: CASIGTGQETQYF. The CDR3 DNA reads TGTGCCAGCATCGGGACAGGGCAAGAGACCCAGTACTTC. The genes are TRBV27 and TRBJ2-5; 9 bases align to TRBD1. The length of the CDR3 is 13 residues. The J segment lost 2 bases and the V segment lost 7 bases, leaving 2 bases of the junction unmatched. The V gene's germline CDR1 is MNHEY and CDR2 SMNVEV (reference sequence).

This rearrangement joins TRBV20-1 to TRBJ2-7; D is possibly TRBD1 (6 bases). The V gene's germline CDR1 is DFQATT and CDR2 SNEGSKA (reference sequence). V was cut by 3 bases and J by 5 bases, with 11 bases left in between. The CDR3 runs to 12 residues. In nucleotides, the CDR3 is TGCAGTGCTAGTAAGGGGGTCAACGAGCAGTACTTC. Its translation is CSASKGVNEQYF.

This sequence joins TRBV6-5 and TRBJ1-2; a possible D gene is TRBD1 (5 bases). The CDR3 covers 12 residues. Germline V lookup: CDR1 MNHEY, CDR2 SVGAGI. V was shortened by 5 bases and J by 4 bases, with 8 bases between the two germline ends. The CDR3 DNA reads as TGTGCCAGCAGTAGAAGGGGCTATGGCTACACCTTC. Translating gives CASSRRGYGYTF.